This T cell receptor (beta chain) was captured in a study of blood T cells in healthy people across ages. Through a sample-barcoded 5' primer and a J-beta primer mix, a second PCR was run for 7 to 11 cycles. TCRdb reprocessed the 5' RACE reads with MiXCR, giving one entry per CDR3 protein. The sample contains hundreds of thousands of distinct CDR3 sequences, 40% to 65% of which appear only once. In regard to this clonotype: One end of the junction varies from germline; a read error may be responsible.

This clonotype was sampled from an elderly woman in good health. Sequences were obtained from blood.

CDR3 bases: TGTGCCAGCAGCCTACTAGCGGGGTTTTCCGGGGAACTGTTTTTT. Translation gives CASSLLAGFSGELFF. The V gene is TRBV3-1, the J gene TRBJ2-2; 10 bases agree with TRBD2. Germline V lookup: CDR1 LGHDT, CDR2 YNNKEL (reference sequence). The CDR3 totals 15 residues.